Listed below are T cell receptor beta chains from one sample, sequenced in a study of T-cell memory formation after mild COVID-19. Using its own MiXCR run on the 5' RACE reads, TCRdb lists one record per CDR3 protein. The sample has about 250,000 distinct CDR3 sequences; approximately 15% are singletons. The sequencing input was PBMCs or a T cell subset sorted from them (not recorded which). These receptors came from an adult woman who had mild COVID-19 (a few samples of this study predate the infection). Cell type and time point are not known. Both conserved end residues are trimmed from each CDR3. Only part of the rows carry a size: once, few, many, or a class if the clone is expanded.

J gene: TRBJ1-1
clone size: many
V gene: TRBV7-8
CDR3 protein: ASSLGDRVTEAF

J gene: TRBJ2-3
clone size: few
V gene: TRBV5-1
CDR3 protein: ASSLGLAVNTDTQY

J gene: TRBJ2-3
clone size: -
V gene: TRBV6-2/TRBV6-3
CDR3 protein: ASSFGQGKGTDTQY

J gene: TRBJ2-5
clone size: few
V gene: TRBV11-3
CDR3 protein: ASSRTRGQETQY

J gene: TRBJ1-6
clone size: few
V gene: TRBV5-1
CDR3 protein: ASSLDRGIDSPLH

J gene: TRBJ1-5
clone size: few
V gene: TRBV12-5
CDR3 protein: ASGLLDTNQPQH

J gene: TRBJ2-2
clone size: -
V gene: TRBV4-2
CDR3 protein: ASSQNGRAIRTGELF

J gene: TRBJ2-1
clone size: many
V gene: TRBV6-5
CDR3 protein: ASRNNNEQF

J gene: TRBJ2-1
clone size: -
V gene: TRBV4-1
CDR3 protein: ASSQPLGGNNEQF

J gene: TRBJ2-1
clone size: many
V gene: TRBV4-2
CDR3 protein: ASSTGSSGVREQF

J gene: TRBJ2-2
clone size: -
V gene: TRBV10-3
CDR3 protein: AIRGRTQTGELF

J gene: TRBJ2-7
clone size: many
V gene: TRBV5-1
CDR3 protein: ASTSDGGSYEQY

J gene: TRBJ1-6
clone size: -
V gene: TRBV6-2/TRBV6-3
CDR3 protein: ASSMGGLWSSPLH

J gene: TRBJ2-7
clone size: many
V gene: TRBV5-1
CDR3 protein: ASSLERQGGREQY

J gene: TRBJ2-7
clone size: -
V gene: TRBV7-2
CDR3 protein: ASSPQAGSRSYEQY

J gene: TRBJ2-7
clone size: many
V gene: TRBV23-1
CDR3 protein: ASSRQTQLGYEQY

J gene: TRBJ2-7
clone size: -
V gene: TRBV7-2
CDR3 protein: ASSTGTSGNYEQY

J gene: TRBJ2-1
clone size: -
V gene: TRBV24-1
CDR3 protein: ATSDSTGSPNQQF

J gene: TRBJ1-1
clone size: -
V gene: TRBV5-1
CDR3 protein: ASSVTTGGGTEAF

J gene: TRBJ2-2
clone size: few
V gene: TRBV30
CDR3 protein: AWGGLADYTGELF

J gene: TRBJ2-2
clone size: few
V gene: TRBV7-3
CDR3 protein: ASSTTSAGTGELF

J gene: TRBJ1-2
clone size: -
V gene: TRBV20-1
CDR3 protein: SASVGGLNYGYT

J gene: TRBJ2-1
clone size: many
V gene: TRBV20-1
CDR3 protein: SADRGPYNEQF

J gene: TRBJ2-5
clone size: few
V gene: TRBV20-1
CDR3 protein: SASLGPQETQY

J gene: TRBJ2-7
clone size: -
V gene: TRBV6-1
CDR3 protein: ASRRVLALSDEQY

J gene: TRBJ1-2
clone size: many
V gene: TRBV12-3/TRBV12-4
CDR3 protein: ASSLGQGVTSYGYT

J gene: TRBJ2-7
clone size: few
V gene: TRBV2
CDR3 protein: ASQRTSLYEQY

J gene: TRBJ1-4
clone size: few
V gene: TRBV3-1
CDR3 protein: ASSQVPGQGSEKLF

J gene: TRBJ1-5
clone size: many
V gene: TRBV24-1
CDR3 protein: ATSKAGQPQH

J gene: TRBJ2-4
clone size: many
V gene: TRBV12-3/TRBV12-4
CDR3 protein: ASSSTTLGGVNIQY

J gene: TRBJ2-2
clone size: -
V gene: TRBV7-9
CDR3 protein: ASSLSFTGELF

J gene: TRBJ2-1
clone size: -
V gene: TRBV12-3/TRBV12-4
CDR3 protein: ASSSRGEQF

J gene: TRBJ1-1
clone size: -
V gene: TRBV5-1
CDR3 protein: ASSFETGNTEAF

J gene: TRBJ1-1
clone size: -
V gene: TRBV29-1
CDR3 protein: SSTGALNTEAF

J gene: TRBJ2-2
clone size: many
V gene: TRBV24-1
CDR3 protein: ATSTEHPNTGELF

J gene: TRBJ2-1
clone size: -
V gene: TRBV18
CDR3 protein: ASSHRDSGYNEQF

J gene: TRBJ2-3
clone size: -
V gene: TRBV19
CDR3 protein: AIKTSTDTQY

J gene: TRBJ2-7
clone size: -
V gene: TRBV7-3
CDR3 protein: ASSRLAGYEQY

J gene: TRBJ2-1
clone size: -
V gene: TRBV7-2
CDR3 protein: ASNLGGAGYNEQF

J gene: TRBJ2-7
clone size: -
V gene: TRBV15
CDR3 protein: ATSRAKGTSGGYEQY

J gene: TRBJ2-2
clone size: -
V gene: TRBV29-1
CDR3 protein: SVGGRGFTGELF

J gene: TRBJ1-2
clone size: -
V gene: TRBV18
CDR3 protein: ASSLQTNYGYT

J gene: TRBJ2-1
clone size: many
V gene: TRBV29-1
CDR3 protein: SVKTSSGFAF